The 12 T cell receptor beta chains listed next were all sequenced from one sample in a study of T cells in Graves' hyperthyroidism and ophthalmopathy. Amplification of TCR beta CDR3 regions used RNA as the template. Primed by the HTBI set, a first-round RT-PCR was run on the TCR CDR3. TCRdb fed the multiplex PCR reads into MiXCR, producing one record per CDR3 protein. The top ten hold over 30% of the sample, which has about 640,000 distinct CDR3 sequences, less than 25% seen once. Material for sequencing was blood. Source of these receptors: a man aged 25 to 40 with Graves' ophthalmopathy.

This clonotype was seen a handful of times. This chain connects TRBV20-1 to TRBJ2-1, with D maybe TRBD2 (5 bases). CDR1 DFQATT and CDR2 SNEGSKA come from the germline V gene (reference sequence). The ends were cut back, 8 bases at V and 4 bases at J, with 18 bases in the middle. There are 14 residues in the CDR3. The CDR3 nucleotides read TGCAGTTCCAAAGCGGTAGCCATATACAATGAGCAGTTCTTC. Amino acids: CSSKAVAIYNEQFF.

The chain uses TRBV20-1 and TRBJ2-5, with 10 bases identical to TRBD2. The CDR3 is made up of 14 amino acids. V lost 5 bases to trimming and J lost 1 base; unmatched junction nucleotides: 4. Germline V lookup: CDR1 DFQATT, CDR2 SNEGSKA (reference sequence). The CDR3 loop reads CSARRLAGQETQYF. The DNA of the CDR3 is TGCAGTGCTCGAAGACTAGCGGGCCAAGAGACCCAGTACTTC.

This clonotype came up a few times. The chain has TRBV19 and TRBJ1-1; a possible D gene is TRBD1 (5 bases). Germline assignment: CDR1 LNHDA and CDR2 SQIVND (reference sequence). V was pared by 6 bases and J by 11 bases, with 13 bases between. The CDR3 contains 11 residues. This CDR3 reads CASSPGRKAFF. The CDR3 DNA sequence: TGTGCCAGTAGCCCAGGGAGGAAGGCTTTCTTT.

The rearrangement links TRBV10-3 to TRBJ2-2; unclear D gene. CDR1 ENHRY and CDR2 SYGVKD come from the germline V gene. This CDR3 is 13 amino acids long. Deletions cut 3 bases from V and 8 bases from J, with 10 bases between. As DNA, the CDR3 is TGTGCCATCAGTGACACAGCGCGGGGGGAGCTGTTTTTT. This codes for CAISDTARGELFF.

J is TRBJ2-2 and V is TRBV6-1; D not resolved. In germline, CDR1 is MNHNS, CDR2 SASEGT. The V end lost 6 bases, the J end lost 8 bases, and 13 bases lay between the germline ends. The CDR3 consists of 13 residues. CDR3 residues: CASSPDIWGELFF. For the CDR3, the DNA is TGTGCCAGCAGCCCCGACATCTGGGGGGAGCTGTTTTTT.

This clonotype was seen repeatedly, ten times or more. A junction boundary mismatches the germline segment, possibly from a read error. This CDR3 reads CASSPRGGPYEQYF. CDR3 DNA: TGTGCCAGCAGCCCACGTGGAGGGCCCTATGAGCAGTACTTC. The V gene is TRBV7-9, the J gene TRBJ2-7; possibly TRBD2 for D (6 bases). Germline V gene data show CDR1 as SEHNR and CDR2 as FQNEAQ (reference sequence). The CDR3 sequence is 14 residues long.

A few counts support this clonotype. The chain joins TRBV11-2 to TRBJ2-7, with a possible D match to TRBD2 (6 bases). This CDR3 spans 15 amino acids. CDR1 is SGHAT, CDR2 FQNNGV, per germline. The V gene lost 5 bases and the J gene lost 7 bases, with 21 bases spanning the gap. The CDR3, as DNA: TGTGCCAGCAGCCAGGGCGTTTTATTAGCGGCTGAGCAGTACTTC. This encodes CASSQGVLLAAEQYF.

Concerning this clonotype itself: A much larger clone is a single base away; this may be a read error. This chain links TRBV28 with TRBJ2-7; D is tentatively TRBD1 or TRBD2 (5 bases each). The CDR3 is 17 amino acids. Germline V gene data show CDR1 as MDHEN and CDR2 as SYDVKM. V was cut by 8 bases and J by 5 bases, with 28 bases left in between. CDR3 DNA: TGTGCCAGCGGTACCCCTGGGGGTTGGGCAGTCGTCCACGAGCAGTACTTC. This gives the protein CASGTPGGWAVVHEQYF.

This chain joins TRBV7-9 and TRBJ1-4; D may be TRBD1 (6 bases). Per germline, CDR1 SEHNR and CDR2 FQNEAQ (reference sequence). The CDR3 is 13 residues long. V was cut by 4 bases and J by 8 bases, with 11 bases left in between. The CDR3 DNA reads as TGTGCCAGCAGCTCCTGGACAGAAGAAAAACTGTTTTTT. Encoded protein: CASSSWTEEKLFF.

The chain combines TRBV24-1 with TRBJ2-1, with 11 bases identical to TRBD2. CDR3 length: 16 residues. Germline values: CDR1 KGHDR, CDR2 SFDVKD. Unmatched junction bases numbered 8, after V lost 7 bases and J lost 4 bases. The CDR3 coding sequence is TGTGCCACCAGCTTCCCGGGACTAGCGGATTACAATGAGCAGTTCTTC. Amino acid sequence: CATSFPGLADYNEQFF.

The chain is built from TRBV4-3 and TRBJ2-3; D is possibly TRBD2 (6 bases). The CDR3 totals 19 residues. CDR1 and CDR2 (germline): LGHNA, YSLEER. Deletions cut 5 bases from V and 0 bases from J, with 24 bases between. The CDR3 DNA sequence: TGCGCCAGCAGCACAGAAGTCTCAGCGGGTGTTTCTAGCACAGATACGCAGTATTTT. It yields the protein CASSTEVSAGVSSTDTQYF.

This clonotype has ten or more counts. The chain combines TRBV7-2 with TRBJ2-5, with 14 nucleotides matching TRBD2. The CDR3 contains 16 residues. From germline, CDR1 is SGHTA and CDR2 FQGNSA. V dropped 5 bases and J dropped 2; count of bases not matched to a gene: 4. The CDR3 loop is CASSRGLAGAQETQYF. CDR3 DNA sequence: TGTGCCAGCAGCAGGGGACTAGCGGGGGCACAAGAGACCCAGTACTTC.